This T cell receptor beta chain is from a study of response to subunit inactivated influenza vaccine. TCRdb used MiXCR to reprocess the RT-PCR reads, holding one entry per CDR3 protein. The sample records 500,000 to 600,000 distinct CDR3 sequences, around 8% being singletons. In germline, CDR1 is SGHTA, CDR2 FQGTGA. This CDR3 is 15 amino acids long. A remark on this clonotype: What it recognizes is unknown. One end of the junction varies from germline; a read error may be responsible.

Notes on the study in general: Only a handful of new T cells, the authors suggested, are recruited with each seasonal influenza vaccination.

The sequences come from PBMCs from blood, collected less than 25 months after vaccination. The TCR comes from a man between 50 and 70 years old who received an inactivated influenza vaccine. The chain links TRBV7-3 to TRBJ2-1, with 11 bases fitting TRBD2. DNA of the CDR3: TGTGCCAGCAGCCCGAGGACTAGCGGGTACAATAAGCAGTTCTTC. Translating gives CASSPRTSGYNKQFF.